The clone carrying this T cell receptor (beta chain) was observed many times. Its cognate antigen is unknown. MiXCR was run by TCRdb on the reads, yielding one entry per CDR3 protein. The table lists about 490,000 distinct CDR3 sequences, 16% of them singletons, with 20% to 30% in the top ten. This CDR3 has 12 residues. Germline loops: CDR1 SGHAT, CDR2 FQNNGV. V gave up 6 bases and J gave up 4 bases, with 9 bases separating them. The sample comes from a study of T cell repertoires in cytomegalovirus infection. Study at large: Indications came from public TCR beta signatures; they pointed to CMV infection and to a matching HLA type.

Study-wide points: In two of eight donors, the top clonotype was HLA-C-restricted CMV-specific.

The gene calls are TRBV11-2 and TRBJ1-1; no clear D gene. The receptor comes from a human donor in good health (CMV status not recorded). Some clones in this sample may be carry-over from other donors' samples. Sequencing used CD8+ T cells from PBMCs. In DNA form, the CDR3 reads TGTGCCAGCAGACCCGCCCGCACTGAAGCTTTCTTT. As protein: CASRPARTEAFF. The complete variable domain, with remaining parts taken from reference TRBV11-2 and TRBJ1-1, reads EAGVAQSPRYKIIEKRQSVAFWCNPISGHATLYWYQQILGQGPKLLIQFQNNGVVDDSQLPKDRFSAERLKGVDSTLKIQPAKLEDSAVYLCASRPARTEAFFGQGTRLTVV.